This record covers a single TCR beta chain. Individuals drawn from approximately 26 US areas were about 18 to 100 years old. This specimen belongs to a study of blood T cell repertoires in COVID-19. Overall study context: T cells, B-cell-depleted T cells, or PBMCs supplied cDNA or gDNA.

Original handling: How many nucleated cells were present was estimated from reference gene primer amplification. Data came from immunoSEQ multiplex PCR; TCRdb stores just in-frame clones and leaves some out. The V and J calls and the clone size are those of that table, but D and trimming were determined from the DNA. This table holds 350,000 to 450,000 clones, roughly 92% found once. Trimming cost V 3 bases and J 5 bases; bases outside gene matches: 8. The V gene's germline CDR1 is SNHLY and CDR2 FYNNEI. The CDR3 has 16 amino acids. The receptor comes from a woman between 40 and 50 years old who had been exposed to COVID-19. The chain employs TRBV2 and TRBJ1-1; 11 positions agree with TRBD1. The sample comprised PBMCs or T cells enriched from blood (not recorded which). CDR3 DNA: TGTGCCAGCAGTGACGGGACAGGGGGGTTGGGAACTGAAGCTTTCTTT. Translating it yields CASSDGTGGLGTEAFF. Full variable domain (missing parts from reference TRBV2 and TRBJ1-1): EPEVTQTPSHQVTQMGQEVILRCVPISNHLYFYWYRQILGQKVEFLVSFYNNEISEKSEIFDDQFSVERPDGSNFTLKIRSTKLEDSAMYFCASSDGTGGLGTEAFFGQGTRLTVV.